The 4 T cell receptor beta chains listed next were all sequenced from one sample in a study of blood T cell repertoires in COVID-19. The method was immunoSEQ multiplex PCR; TCRdb's version includes in-frame clones alone and lacks a portion of them. Altogether 15,000 or so clones are present, roughly 92% being singletons, with the ten largest covering less than 10%. Material for sequencing was peripheral blood. The source is a human donor with active COVID-19. The donor label of this sample is uncertain.

This clone was picked up a small number of times. The V gene is TRBV5-4, the J gene TRBJ1-6; 8 bases are shared with TRBD1. The CDR3 is 17 residues long. Germline CDR1 and CDR2: SGHNT and YYREEE (reference sequence). With V trimmed by 0 bases and J by 10 bases, 12 bases remained unmatched. The CDR3 DNA reads as TGTGCCAGCAGCTTGGGGGCAGGGGGCAACGTCGGATCACCCCTCCACTTT. Protein product: CASSLGAGGNVGSPLHF. Complete variable domain (other parts from reference TRBV5-4 and TRBJ1-6): ETGVTQSPTHLIKTRGQQVTLRCSSQSGHNTVSWYQQALGQGPQFIFQYYREEENGRGNFPPRFSGLQFPNYSSELNVNALELDDSALYLCASSLGAGGNVGSPLHFGNGTRLTVT.

This sequence joins TRBV10-2 and TRBJ1-5; the match to TRBD1 covers 10 bases. CDR1 and CDR2 (germline): WSHSY, SAAADI. With 2 bases clipped from V and 4 bases from J, the junction kept 2 bases outside the gene matches. The CDR3 runs to 15 residues. Here the CDR3 reads CASSEPGQGNQPQHF. Written as DNA, the CDR3 is TGCGCCAGCAGTGAGCCGGGACAGGGGAATCAGCCCCAGCATTTT.

This clone was seen a single time. V usage is TRBV5-6 and J usage is TRBJ1-4; maybe TRBD1 (5 bases). V was clipped by 4 bases and J by 0 bases, with 16 bases between them. Germline CDR1 is SGHDT and CDR2 is YYEEEE. The CDR3 loop spans 17 amino acids. The CDR3 nucleotides are TGTGCCAGCAGCCAACTCAAGGACACTGCAACTAATGAAAAACTGTTTTTT. This sequence encodes CASSQLKDTATNEKLFF.

This chain links TRBV3-1 (or the pseudogene TRBV3-2) with TRBJ1-6; D not certain. Germline lookup yields CDR1 LGHDT and CDR2 YNNKEL (reference sequence). V dropped 0 bases and J dropped 5 bases, with 8 bases sitting between them. CDR3 length: 15 residues. For the CDR3, the DNA is TGTGCCAGCAGCCAAGATAGCGGGGATAATTCACCCCTCCACTTT. Protein product: CASSQDSGDNSPLHF.